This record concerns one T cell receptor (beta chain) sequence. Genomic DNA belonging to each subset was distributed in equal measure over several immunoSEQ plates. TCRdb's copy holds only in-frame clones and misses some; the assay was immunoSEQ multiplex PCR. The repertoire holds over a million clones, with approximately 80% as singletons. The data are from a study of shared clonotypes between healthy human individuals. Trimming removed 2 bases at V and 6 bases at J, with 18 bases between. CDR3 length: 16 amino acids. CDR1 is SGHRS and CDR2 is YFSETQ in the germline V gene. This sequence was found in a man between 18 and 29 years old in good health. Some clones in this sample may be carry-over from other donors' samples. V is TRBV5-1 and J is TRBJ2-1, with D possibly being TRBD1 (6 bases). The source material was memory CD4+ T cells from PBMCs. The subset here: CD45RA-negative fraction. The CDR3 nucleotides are TGCGCCAGCAGCTTAACCCCCGGCAGGGGCGGCAATGAGCAGTTCTTC. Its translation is CASSLTPGRGGNEQFF.